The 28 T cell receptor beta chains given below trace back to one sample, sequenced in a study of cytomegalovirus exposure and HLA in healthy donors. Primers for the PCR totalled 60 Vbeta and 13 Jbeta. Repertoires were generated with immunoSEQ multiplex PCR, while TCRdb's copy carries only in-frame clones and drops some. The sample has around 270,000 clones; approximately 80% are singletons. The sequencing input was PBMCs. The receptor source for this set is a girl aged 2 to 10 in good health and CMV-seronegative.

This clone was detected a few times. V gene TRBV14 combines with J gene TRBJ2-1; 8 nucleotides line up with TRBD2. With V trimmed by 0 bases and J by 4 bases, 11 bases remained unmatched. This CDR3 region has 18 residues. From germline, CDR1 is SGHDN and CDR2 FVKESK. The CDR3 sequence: CASSQDRGGLDSYNEQFF. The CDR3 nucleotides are TGTGCCAGCAGCCAAGATCGGGGGGGACTAGATTCTTACAATGAGCAGTTCTTC. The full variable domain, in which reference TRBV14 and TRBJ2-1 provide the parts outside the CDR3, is EAGVTQFPSHSVIEKGQTVTLRCDPISGHDNLYWYRRVMGKEIKFLLHFVKESKQDESGMPNNRFLAERTGGTYSTLKVQPAELEDSGVYFCASSQDRGGLDSYNEQFFGPGTRLTVL.

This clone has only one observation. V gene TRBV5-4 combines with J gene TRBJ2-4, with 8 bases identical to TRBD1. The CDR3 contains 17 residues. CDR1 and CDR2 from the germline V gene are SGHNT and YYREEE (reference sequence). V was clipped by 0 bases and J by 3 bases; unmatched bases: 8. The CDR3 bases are TGTGCCAGCAGCTTGGGGTCAGGGGGCGAAGGCAAAAACATTCAGTACTTC. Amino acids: CASSLGSGGEGKNIQYF.

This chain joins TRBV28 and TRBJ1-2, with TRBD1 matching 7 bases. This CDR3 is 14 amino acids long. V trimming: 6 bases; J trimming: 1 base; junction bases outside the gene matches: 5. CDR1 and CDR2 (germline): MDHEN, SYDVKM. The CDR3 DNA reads TGTGCCAGCAGACCCCGGGACAGTAACTATGGCTACACCTTC. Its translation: CASRPRDSNYGYTF.

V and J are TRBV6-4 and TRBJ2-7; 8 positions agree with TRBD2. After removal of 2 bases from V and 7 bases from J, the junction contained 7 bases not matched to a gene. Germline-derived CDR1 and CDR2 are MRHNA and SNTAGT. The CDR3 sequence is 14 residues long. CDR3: CASSDKVAGCEQYF. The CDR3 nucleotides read TGTGCCAGCAGTGACAAGGTAGCGGGGTGTGAGCAGTACTTC.

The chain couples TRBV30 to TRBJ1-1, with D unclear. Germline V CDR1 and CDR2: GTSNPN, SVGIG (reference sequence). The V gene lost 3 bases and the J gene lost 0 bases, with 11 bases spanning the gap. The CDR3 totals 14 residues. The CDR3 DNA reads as TGTGCCTGGAGGTCAGCGCCCATGAACACTGAAGCTTTCTTT. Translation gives CAWRSAPMNTEAFF.

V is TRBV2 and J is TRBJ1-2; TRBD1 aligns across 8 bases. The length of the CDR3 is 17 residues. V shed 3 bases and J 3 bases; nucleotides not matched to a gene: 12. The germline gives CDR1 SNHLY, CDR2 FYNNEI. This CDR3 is CASSDFGQGLVDYGYTF. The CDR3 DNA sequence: TGTGCCAGCAGTGATTTCGGACAGGGATTGGTGGACTATGGCTACACCTTC.

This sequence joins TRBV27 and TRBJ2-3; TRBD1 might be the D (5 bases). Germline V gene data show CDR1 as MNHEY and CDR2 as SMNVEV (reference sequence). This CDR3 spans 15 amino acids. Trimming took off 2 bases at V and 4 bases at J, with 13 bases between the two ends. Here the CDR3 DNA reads TGTGCCAGCAGTTTAAAAGGCAGGGTTTCAGATACGCAGTATTTT. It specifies CASSLKGRVSDTQYF.

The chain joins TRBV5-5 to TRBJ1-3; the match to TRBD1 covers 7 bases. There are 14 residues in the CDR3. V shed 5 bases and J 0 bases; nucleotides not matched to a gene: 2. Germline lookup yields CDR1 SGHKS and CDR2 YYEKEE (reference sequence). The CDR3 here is CASSSGGSGNTIYF. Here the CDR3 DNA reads TGTGCCAGCAGTTCAGGGGGCTCTGGAAACACCATATATTTT.

Written as DNA, the CDR3 is TGCAGCGTCGATAGCGGGAACACCGGGGAGCTGTTTTTT. As protein: CSVDSGNTGELFF. The chain joins TRBV29-1 to TRBJ2-2; the D gene is possibly TRBD2 (6 bases). Deletions cut 6 bases from V and 1 base from J, with 9 bases between. The CDR3 contains 13 residues. Germline V gene lookup returns CDR1 SQVTM and CDR2 ANQGSEA.

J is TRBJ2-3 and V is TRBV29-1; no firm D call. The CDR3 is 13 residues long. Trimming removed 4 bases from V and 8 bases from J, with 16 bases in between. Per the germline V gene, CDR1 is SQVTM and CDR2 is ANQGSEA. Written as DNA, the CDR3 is TGCAGCGTTGGGAGTTTGAAAGAAGGTACGCAGTATTTT. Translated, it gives CSVGSLKEGTQYF.

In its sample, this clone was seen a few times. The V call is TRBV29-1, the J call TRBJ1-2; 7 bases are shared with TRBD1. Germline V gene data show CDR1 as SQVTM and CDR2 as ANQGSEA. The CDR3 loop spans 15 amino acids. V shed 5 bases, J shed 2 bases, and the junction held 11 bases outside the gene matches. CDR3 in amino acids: CSVCPETTGNYGYTF. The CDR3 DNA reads TGCAGCGTTTGTCCGGAAACGACAGGGAACTATGGCTACACCTTC.

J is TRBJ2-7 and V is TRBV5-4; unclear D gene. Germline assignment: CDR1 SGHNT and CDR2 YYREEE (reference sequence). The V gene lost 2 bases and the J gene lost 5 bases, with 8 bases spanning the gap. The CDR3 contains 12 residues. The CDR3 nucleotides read TGTGCCAGCAGCTTTTATGAGAACGAGCAGTACTTC. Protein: CASSFYENEQYF.

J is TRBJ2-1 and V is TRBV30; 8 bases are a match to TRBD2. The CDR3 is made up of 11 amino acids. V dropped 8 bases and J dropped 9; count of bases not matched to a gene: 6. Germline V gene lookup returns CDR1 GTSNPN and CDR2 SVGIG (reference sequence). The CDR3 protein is CAGSGVREQFF. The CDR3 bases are TGTGCCGGTAGCGGGGTACGTGAGCAGTTCTTC.

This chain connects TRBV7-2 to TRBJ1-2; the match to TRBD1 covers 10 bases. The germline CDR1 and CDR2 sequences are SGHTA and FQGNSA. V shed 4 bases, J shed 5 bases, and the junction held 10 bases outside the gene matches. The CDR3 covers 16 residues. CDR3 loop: CASSSQQGTGVYGYTF. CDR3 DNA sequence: TGTGCCAGCAGCTCCCAACAGGGGACAGGGGTGTATGGCTACACCTTC.

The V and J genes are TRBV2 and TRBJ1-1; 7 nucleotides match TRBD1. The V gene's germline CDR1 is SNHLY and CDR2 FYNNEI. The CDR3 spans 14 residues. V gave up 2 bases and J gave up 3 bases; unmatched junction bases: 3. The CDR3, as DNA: TGTGCCAGCAGTGAACGGACAGGATACACTGAAGCTTTCTTT. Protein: CASSERTGYTEAFF.

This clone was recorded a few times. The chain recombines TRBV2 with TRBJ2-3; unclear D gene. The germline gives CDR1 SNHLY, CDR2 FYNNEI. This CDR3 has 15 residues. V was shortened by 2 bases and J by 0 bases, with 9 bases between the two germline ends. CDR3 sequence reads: CASSELTASTDTQYF. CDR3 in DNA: TGTGCCAGCAGTGAACTCACAGCTAGCACAGATACGCAGTATTTT.

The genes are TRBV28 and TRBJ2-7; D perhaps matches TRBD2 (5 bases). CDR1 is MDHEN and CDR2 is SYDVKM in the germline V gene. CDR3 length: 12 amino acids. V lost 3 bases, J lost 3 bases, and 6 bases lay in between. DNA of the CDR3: TGTGCCAGCAGTTTGGAGGACTACGAGCAGTACTTC. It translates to CASSLEDYEQYF.

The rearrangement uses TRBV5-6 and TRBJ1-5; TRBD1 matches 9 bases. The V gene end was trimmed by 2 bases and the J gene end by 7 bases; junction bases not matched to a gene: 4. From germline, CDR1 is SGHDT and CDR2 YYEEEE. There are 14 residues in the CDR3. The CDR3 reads CASSFNRGPQPQHF. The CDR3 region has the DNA TGTGCCAGCAGCTTCAACAGGGGGCCCCAGCCCCAGCATTTT.

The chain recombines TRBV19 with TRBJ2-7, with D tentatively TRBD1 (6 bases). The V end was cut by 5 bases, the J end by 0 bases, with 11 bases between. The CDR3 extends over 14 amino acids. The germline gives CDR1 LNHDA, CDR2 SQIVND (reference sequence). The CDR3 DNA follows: TGTGCCAGTAGTCTGGGACACTTCTCCTACGAGCAGTACTTC. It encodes CASSLGHFSYEQYF.

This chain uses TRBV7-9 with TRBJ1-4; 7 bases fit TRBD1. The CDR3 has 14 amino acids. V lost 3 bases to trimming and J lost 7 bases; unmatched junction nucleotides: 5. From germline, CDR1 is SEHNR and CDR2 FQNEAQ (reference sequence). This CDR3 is CASSLTGMGEKLFF. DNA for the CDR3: TGTGCCAGCAGCTTGACAGGGATGGGTGAAAAACTGTTTTTT.

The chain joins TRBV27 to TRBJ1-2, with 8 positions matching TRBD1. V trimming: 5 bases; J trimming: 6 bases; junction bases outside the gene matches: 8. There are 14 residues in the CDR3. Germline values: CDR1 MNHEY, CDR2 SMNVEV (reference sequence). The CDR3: CASSAQGARNGYTF. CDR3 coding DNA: TGTGCCAGCAGTGCCCAGGGGGCGAGGAATGGCTACACCTTC.

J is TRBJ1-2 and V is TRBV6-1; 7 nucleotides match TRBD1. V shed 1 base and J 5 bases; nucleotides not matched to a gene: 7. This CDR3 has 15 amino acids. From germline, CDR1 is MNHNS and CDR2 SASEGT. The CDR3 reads CASSEVLGQKYGYTF. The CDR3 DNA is TGTGCCAGCAGTGAAGTTTTGGGACAGAAGTATGGCTACACCTTC.

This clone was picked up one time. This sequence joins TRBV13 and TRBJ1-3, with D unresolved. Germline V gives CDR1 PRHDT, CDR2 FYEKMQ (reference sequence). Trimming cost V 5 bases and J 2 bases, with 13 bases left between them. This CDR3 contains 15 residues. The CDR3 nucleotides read TGTGCCAGCAGCCCCCCCCAGCGGCCTGGAAACACCATATATTTT. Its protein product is CASSPPQRPGNTIYF.

The CDR3 DNA follows: TGTGCCAGCAGCTTAGCCGGACAGAACTATGGCTACACCTTC. Translating it yields CASSLAGQNYGYTF. The chain employs TRBV7-8 and TRBJ1-2, with D maybe TRBD1 (6 bases). This CDR3 contains 14 residues. Germline CDR1 and CDR2: SGHVS and FQNEAQ. The V and J ends lost 0 bases and 2 bases respectively, with 7 bases between them.

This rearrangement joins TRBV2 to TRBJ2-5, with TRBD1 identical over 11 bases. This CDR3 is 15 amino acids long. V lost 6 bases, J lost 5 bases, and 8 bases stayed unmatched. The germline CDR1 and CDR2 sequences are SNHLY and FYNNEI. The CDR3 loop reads CASSEDRGRFETQYF. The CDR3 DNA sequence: TGTGCCAGCAGCGAGGACAGGGGGCGTTTCGAGACCCAGTACTTC.

CDR3 nucleotide sequence: TGTGCCAGCAGTGACTATCTAGCGGGAGGGACCCAGTACTTC. It is translated as CASSDYLAGGTQYF. The rearrangement uses TRBV6-5 and TRBJ2-5, with TRBD2 matching over 11 bases. Trimming at V came to 5 bases and at J to 7 bases, leaving 6 bases not matched to a gene. The CDR3 runs to 14 residues. Germline V gene sequence: CDR1 MNHEY, CDR2 SVGAGI.

CDR3 nucleotide sequence: TGCGCCAGCAGCTCGGTTTCCAGGGGGCGCACCGCAGATACGCAGTATTTT. Translated, it gives CASSSVSRGRTADTQYF. The chain combines TRBV5-1 with TRBJ2-3, with 8 bases matching TRBD1. The CDR3 covers 17 residues. Unmatched junction bases numbered 13, after V lost 3 bases and J lost 4 bases. Germline CDR1 is SGHRS and CDR2 is YFSETQ.

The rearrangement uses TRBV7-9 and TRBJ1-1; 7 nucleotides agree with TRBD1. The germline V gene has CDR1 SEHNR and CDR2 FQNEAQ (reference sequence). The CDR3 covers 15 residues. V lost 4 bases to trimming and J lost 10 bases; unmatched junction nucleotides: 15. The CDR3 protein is CASSSDPGQEGVAFF. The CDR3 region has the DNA TGTGCCAGCAGCTCCGACCCAGGACAGGAAGGTGTAGCTTTCTTT.